This is a list of T cell receptor beta chains from one sample in a study of blood T cell repertoires in COVID-19. Sequencing was performed with immunoSEQ multiplex PCR; in TCRdb, only in-frame clones are kept and a portion is missing. The table has approximately 120,000 clones, around 87% seen once. The sample comprised peripheral blood. These receptors came from a woman between 50 and 59 years old who had recovered from COVID-19. CDR3s include the opening cysteine and the closing phenylalanine or tryptophan. Each record gives: V gene, D gene, J gene, clone size, CDR3 protein, CDR3 DNA. The D gene is left open where the match is weak. A row's size may be missing; if present it is once, few, many or a size class.

TRBV4-1	TRBD2	TRBJ2-6	-	CASSLLAGSGANVLTF	TGCGCCAGCAGCTTACTAGCGGGATCAGGGGCCAACGTCCTGACTTTC
TRBV5-8	-	TRBJ2-3	-	CASSFGPSTDTQYF	TGTGCCAGCAGCTTTGGGCCAAGCACAGATACGCAGTATTTT
TRBV2	TRBD2	TRBJ2-3	once	CASSVAGGDDTQYF	TGTGCCAGCAGTGTGGCGGGAGGAGATGATACGCAGTATTTT
TRBV11-3	-	TRBJ2-2	-	CASSPGAGGTGELFF	TGTGCCAGCAGCCCCGGAGCCGGAGGCACCGGGGAGCTGTTTTTT
TRBV4-1	TRBD2	TRBJ2-1	-	CASSRGLAGVYEQFF	TGCGCCAGCAGCCGGGGACTAGCGGGAGTCTATGAGCAGTTCTTC
TRBV5-8	TRBD1	TRBJ2-3	-	CASSPFRQGTDTQYF	TGTGCCAGCAGTCCATTCCGACAGGGAACAGATACGCAGTATTTT
TRBV18	TRBD1	TRBJ1-4	-	CASSSGQEEKLFF	TGTGCCAGCTCATCGGGACAGGAAGAAAAACTGTTTTTT
TRBV29-1	-	TRBJ2-5	few	CSVRSSIVLETQYF	TGCAGCGTTCGGTCTAGCATAGTACTTGAGACCCAGTACTTC
TRBV3-1/TRBV3-2	TRBD1	TRBJ2-1	-	CASSGTGSIYEQFF	TGTGCCAGCTCCGGGACAGGGTCTATCTATGAGCAGTTCTTC
TRBV4-3	-	TRBJ2-1	-	CASSQEWRVSYNEQFF	TGCGCCAGCAGCCAAGAGTGGAGGGTCTCCTACAATGAGCAGTTCTTC
TRBV7-6	TRBD1	TRBJ1-1	-	CASSASTGHTEAFF	TGTGCCAGCAGCGCCTCGACAGGGCACACTGAAGCTTTCTTT
TRBV3-1/TRBV3-2	-	TRBJ2-3	-	CASSQLGYDPDRPPSHTQYF	TGTGCCAGCAGCCAACTAGGTTACGATCCTGATCGACCGCCGTCACATACGCAGTATTTT
TRBV27	-	TRBJ1-2	-	CASRKSWEDDYGYTF	TGTGCCAGCAGGAAGAGTTGGGAGGACGACTATGGCTACACCTTC
TRBV18	TRBD2	TRBJ2-1	-	CASSGSGGGVEQFF	TGTGCCAGCTCAGGTAGCGGGGGCGGCGTGGAGCAGTTCTTC
TRBV2	-	TRBJ1-6	-	CARGWGPRSNPRDSPLHF	TGTGCCAGGGGCTGGGGGCCCCGATCTAATCCCCGCGATTCACCCCTCCACTTT
TRBV5-1	TRBD1	TRBJ2-2	-	CASSLEGPRTGGFGELFF	TGCGCCAGCAGCTTGGAGGGCCCTAGGACAGGGGGCTTCGGGGAGCTGTTTTTT
TRBV19	-	TRBJ2-6	-	CATTDRVGTGANVLTF	TGTGCCACCACGGATAGAGTCGGGACTGGGGCCAACGTCCTGACTTTC
TRBV7-9	-	TRBJ1-1	-	CASSPTVGGNTEAFF	TGTGCCAGCAGCCCCACCGTGGGGGGGAACACTGAAGCTTTCTTT
TRBV11-1	-	TRBJ2-1	-	CASSRRADDSYNEQFF	TGTGCCAGCAGCCGGAGGGCCGATGACTCCTACAATGAGCAGTTCTTC
TRBV3-1/TRBV3-2	TRBD2	TRBJ2-5	-	CASSQGQRGGLKTQYF	TGTGCCAGCAGCCAAGGCCAGCGGGGGGGCCTAAAGACCCAGTACTTC
TRBV2	-	TRBJ1-1	-	CASSETDSATEAFF	TGTGCCAGCAGTGAAACCGACTCCGCTACTGAAGCTTTCTTT